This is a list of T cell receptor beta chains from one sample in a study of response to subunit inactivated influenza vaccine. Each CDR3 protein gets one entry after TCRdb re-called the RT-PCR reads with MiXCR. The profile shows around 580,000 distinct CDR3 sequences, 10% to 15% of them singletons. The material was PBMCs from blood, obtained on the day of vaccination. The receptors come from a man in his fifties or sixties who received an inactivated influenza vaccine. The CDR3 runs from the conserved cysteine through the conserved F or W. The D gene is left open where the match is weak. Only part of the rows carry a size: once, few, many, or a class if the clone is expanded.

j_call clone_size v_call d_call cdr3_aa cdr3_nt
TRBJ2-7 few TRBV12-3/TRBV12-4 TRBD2 CASTLLAGDSEQYF TGTGCCAGCACCCTACTAGCGGGAGATAGCGAGCAGTACTTC
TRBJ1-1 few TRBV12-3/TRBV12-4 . CASSLRSWSEAFF TGTGCCAGCAGTTTGAGGTCATGGTCTGAAGCTTTCTTT
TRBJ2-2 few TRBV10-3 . CAIQDFNTGELFF TGTGCCATCCAGGACTTCAACACCGGGGAGCTGTTTTTT
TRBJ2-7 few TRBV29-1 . CSVEGRDSYEQYF TGCAGCGTTGAAGGCAGGGACTCCTACGAGCAGTACTTC
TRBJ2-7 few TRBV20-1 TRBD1 CSASLTGVPYEQYF TGCAGTGCTAGTTTGACAGGGGTCCCCTACGAGCAGTACTTC
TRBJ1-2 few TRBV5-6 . CASSTGTRYGYTF TGTGCCAGCAGCACAGGGACGCGATATGGCTACACCTTC
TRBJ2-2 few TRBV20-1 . CSASIPGSGELFF TGCAGTGCTAGTATCCCGGGGTCCGGGGAGCTGTTTTTT
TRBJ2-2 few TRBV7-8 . CASSFPLIEGPGTGELFF TGTGCCAGCAGCTTTCCGCTTATTGAAGGGCCGGGGACCGGGGAGCTGTTTTTT
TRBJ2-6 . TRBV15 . CATSQGWAGANVLTF TGTGCCACCAGTCAGGGGTGGGCTGGGGCCAACGTCCTGACTTTC
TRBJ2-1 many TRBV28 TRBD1 CASSPRDRVYNEQFF TGTGCCAGCAGTCCCCGGGACAGGGTATACAATGAGCAGTTCTTC
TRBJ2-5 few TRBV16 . CASSLGFRETQYF TGTGCCAGCAGCCTAGGATTTAGAGAGACCCAGTACTTC
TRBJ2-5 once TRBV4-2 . CASSQGVVNVETQYF TGTGCCAGCAGCCAAGGAGTAGTCAACGTAGAGACCCAGTACTTC
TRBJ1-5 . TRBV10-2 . CASSESGGGQPQHF TGCGCCAGCAGTGAGTCGGGCGGAGGTCAGCCCCAGCATTTT
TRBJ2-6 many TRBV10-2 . CASSPRPSGANVLTF TGCGCCAGCAGCCCCCGACCATCTGGGGCCAACGTCCTGACTTTC
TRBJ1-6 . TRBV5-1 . CASSFERSDSPLHF TGCGCCAGCAGCTTTGAACGGTCCGATTCACCCCTCCACTTT